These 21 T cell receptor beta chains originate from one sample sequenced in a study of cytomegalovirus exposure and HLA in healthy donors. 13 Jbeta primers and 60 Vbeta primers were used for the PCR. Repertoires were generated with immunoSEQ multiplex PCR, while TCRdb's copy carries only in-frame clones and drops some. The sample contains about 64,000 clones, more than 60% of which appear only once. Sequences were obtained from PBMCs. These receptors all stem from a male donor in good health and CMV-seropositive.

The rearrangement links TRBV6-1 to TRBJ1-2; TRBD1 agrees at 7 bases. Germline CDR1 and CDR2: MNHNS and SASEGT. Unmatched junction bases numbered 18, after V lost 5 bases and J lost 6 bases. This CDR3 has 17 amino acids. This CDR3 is CASSQGGPFSTSNGYTF. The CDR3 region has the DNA TGTGCCAGCAGTCAAGGGGGCCCTTTCTCAACTTCTAATGGCTACACCTTC.

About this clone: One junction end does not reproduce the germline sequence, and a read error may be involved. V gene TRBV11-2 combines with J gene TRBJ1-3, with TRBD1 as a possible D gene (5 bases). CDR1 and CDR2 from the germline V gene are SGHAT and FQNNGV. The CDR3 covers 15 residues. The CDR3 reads CASSLGQGSGNAIYF. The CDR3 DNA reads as TGTGCCAGCAGCTTAGGTCAGGGTTCTGGAAACGCCATATATTTT.

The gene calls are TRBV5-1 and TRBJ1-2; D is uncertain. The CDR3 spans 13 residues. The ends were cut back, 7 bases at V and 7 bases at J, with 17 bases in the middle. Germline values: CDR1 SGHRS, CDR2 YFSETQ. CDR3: CASGVRGSSGYTF. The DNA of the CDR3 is TGCGCCAGCGGCGTGAGAGGGTCATCTGGCTACACCTTC.

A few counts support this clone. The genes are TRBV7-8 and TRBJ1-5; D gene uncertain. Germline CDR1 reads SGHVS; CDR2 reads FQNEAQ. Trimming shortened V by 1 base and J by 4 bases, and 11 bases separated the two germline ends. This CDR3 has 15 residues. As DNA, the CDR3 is TGTGCCAGCAGCTTAGGGAGGGTTATGAATCAGCCCCAGCATTTT. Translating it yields CASSLGRVMNQPQHF.

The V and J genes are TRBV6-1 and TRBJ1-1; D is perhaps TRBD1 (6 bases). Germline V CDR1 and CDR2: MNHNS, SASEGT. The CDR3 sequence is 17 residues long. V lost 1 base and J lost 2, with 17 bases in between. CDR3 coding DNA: TGTGCCAGCAGTGAAGTTCTTGGGGGCGGGTATAACACTGAAGCTTTCTTT. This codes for CASSEVLGGGYNTEAFF.

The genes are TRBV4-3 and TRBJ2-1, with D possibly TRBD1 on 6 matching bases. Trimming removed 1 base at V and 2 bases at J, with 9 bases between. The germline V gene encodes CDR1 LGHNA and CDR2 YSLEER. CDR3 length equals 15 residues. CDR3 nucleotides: TGCGCCAGCAGCCAAGGATGGACAGCCTACAATGAGCAGTTCTTC. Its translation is CASSQGWTAYNEQFF.

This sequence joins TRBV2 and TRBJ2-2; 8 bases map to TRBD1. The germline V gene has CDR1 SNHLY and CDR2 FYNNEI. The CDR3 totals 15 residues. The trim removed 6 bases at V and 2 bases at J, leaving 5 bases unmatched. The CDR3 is CASSRDRRNTGELFF. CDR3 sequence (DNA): TGTGCCAGCAGCCGGGACAGGAGAAACACCGGGGAGCTGTTTTTT.

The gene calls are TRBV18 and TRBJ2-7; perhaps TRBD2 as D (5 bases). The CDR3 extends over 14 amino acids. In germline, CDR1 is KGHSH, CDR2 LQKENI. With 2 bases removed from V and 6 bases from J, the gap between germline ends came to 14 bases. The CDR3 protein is CASSPGRGAAEQYF. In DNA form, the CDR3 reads TGTGCCAGCTCACCAGGACGGGGTGCAGCCGAGCAGTACTTC. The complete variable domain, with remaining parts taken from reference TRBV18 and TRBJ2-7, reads NAGVMQNPRHLVRRRGQEARLRCSPMKGHSHVYWYRQLPEEGLKFMVYLQKENIIDESGMPKERFSAEFPKEGPSILRIQQVVRGDSAAYFCASSPGRGAAEQYFGPGTRLTVT.

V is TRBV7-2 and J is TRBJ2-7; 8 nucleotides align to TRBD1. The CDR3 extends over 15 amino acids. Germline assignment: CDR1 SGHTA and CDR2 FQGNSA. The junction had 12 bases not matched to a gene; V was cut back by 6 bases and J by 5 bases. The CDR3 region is CASSFPRTGMNEQYF. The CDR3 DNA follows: TGTGCCAGCAGTTTTCCTCGGACAGGGATGAACGAGCAGTACTTC. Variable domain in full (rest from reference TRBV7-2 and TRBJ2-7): GAGVSQSPSNKVTEKGKDVELRCDPISGHTALYWYRQSLGQGLEFLIYFQGNSAPDKSGLPSDRFSAERTGGSVSTLTIQRTQQEDSAVYLCASSFPRTGMNEQYFGPGTRLTVT.

The CDR3 DNA is TGTTCTTGGAGGGGGCGGGACGGCTACGAGCAGTACTTC. This sequence encodes CSWRGRDGYEQYF. The rearrangement joins TRBV28 to TRBJ2-7; a weak D match, TRBD1 (7 bases). Looked up from germline, CDR1 is MDHEN and CDR2 is SYDVKM. This CDR3 has 13 amino acids.

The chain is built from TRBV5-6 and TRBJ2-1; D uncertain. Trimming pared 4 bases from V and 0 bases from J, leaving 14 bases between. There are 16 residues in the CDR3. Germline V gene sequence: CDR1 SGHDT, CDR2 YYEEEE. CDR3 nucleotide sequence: TGTGCCAGCAGCCGCATGGCCGAAAGCTCCTACAATGAGCAGTTCTTC. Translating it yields CASSRMAESSYNEQFF.

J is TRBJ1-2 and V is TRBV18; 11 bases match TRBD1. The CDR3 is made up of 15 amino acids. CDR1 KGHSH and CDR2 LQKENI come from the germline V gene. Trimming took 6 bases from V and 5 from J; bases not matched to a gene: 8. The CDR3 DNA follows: TGTGCCAGCTCCGCCCGGGACAGGGGGTCTTATGGCTACACCTTC. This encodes CASSARDRGSYGYTF.

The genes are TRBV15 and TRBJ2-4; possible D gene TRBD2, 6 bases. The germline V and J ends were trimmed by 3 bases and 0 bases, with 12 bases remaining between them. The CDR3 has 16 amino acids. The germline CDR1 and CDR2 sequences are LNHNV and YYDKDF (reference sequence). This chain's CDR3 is CATSSIADLAKNIQYF. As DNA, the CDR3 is TGTGCCACCAGCAGTATAGCGGACCTAGCCAAAAACATTCAGTACTTC.

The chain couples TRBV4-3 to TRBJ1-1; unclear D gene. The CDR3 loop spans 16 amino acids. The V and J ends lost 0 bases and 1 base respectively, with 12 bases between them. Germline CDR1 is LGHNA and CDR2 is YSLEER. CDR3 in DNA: TGCGCCAGCAGCCAAGAGTCTAGGGAGGCGAACACTGAAGCTTTCTTT. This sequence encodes CASSQESREANTEAFF.

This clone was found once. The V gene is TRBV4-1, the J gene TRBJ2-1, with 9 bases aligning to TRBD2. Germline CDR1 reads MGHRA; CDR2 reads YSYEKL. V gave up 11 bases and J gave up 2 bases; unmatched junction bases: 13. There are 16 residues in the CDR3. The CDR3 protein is CASLQAASGAYNEQFF. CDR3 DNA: TGCGCCTCTCTCCAAGCGGCTAGCGGGGCCTACAATGAGCAGTTCTTC.

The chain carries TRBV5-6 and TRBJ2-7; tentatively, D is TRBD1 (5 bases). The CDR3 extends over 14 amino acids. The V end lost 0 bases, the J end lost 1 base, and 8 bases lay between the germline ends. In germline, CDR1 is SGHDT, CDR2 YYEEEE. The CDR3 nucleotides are TGTGCCAGCAGCTTGGGGACAACTTCCTACGAGCAGTACTTC. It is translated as CASSLGTTSYEQYF.

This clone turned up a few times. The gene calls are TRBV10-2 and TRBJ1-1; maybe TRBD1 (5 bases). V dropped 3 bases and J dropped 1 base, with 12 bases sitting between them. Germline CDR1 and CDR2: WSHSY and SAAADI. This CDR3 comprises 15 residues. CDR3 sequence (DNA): TGCGCCAGCAGTGAAAGGAATGGACAGAACACTGAAGCTTTCTTT. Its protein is CASSERNGQNTEAFF.

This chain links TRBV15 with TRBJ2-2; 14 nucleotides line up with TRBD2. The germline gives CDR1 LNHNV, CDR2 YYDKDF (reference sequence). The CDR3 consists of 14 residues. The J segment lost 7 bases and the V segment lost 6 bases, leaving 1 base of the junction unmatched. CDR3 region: CATRTSGGVGELFF. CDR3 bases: TGTGCCACCAGGACTAGCGGGGGGGTCGGGGAGCTGTTTTTT.

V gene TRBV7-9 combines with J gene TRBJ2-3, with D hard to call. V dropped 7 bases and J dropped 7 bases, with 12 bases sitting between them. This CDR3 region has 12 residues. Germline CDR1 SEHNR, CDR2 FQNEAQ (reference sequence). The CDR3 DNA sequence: TGTGCCAGCACCATATCGGTTAATACGCAGTATTTT. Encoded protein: CASTISVNTQYF.

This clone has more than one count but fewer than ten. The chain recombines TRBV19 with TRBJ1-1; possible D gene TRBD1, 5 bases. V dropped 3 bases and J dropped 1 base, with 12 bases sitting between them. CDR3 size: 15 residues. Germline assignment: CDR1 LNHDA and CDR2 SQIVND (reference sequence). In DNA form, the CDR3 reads TGTGCCAGTAGTATCGGGCCAGGGTCGAACACTGAAGCTTTCTTT. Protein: CASSIGPGSNTEAFF.

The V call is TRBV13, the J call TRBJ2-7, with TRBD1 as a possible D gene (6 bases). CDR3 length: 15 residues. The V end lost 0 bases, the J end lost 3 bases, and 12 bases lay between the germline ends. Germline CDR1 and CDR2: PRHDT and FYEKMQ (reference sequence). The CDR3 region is CASSLGRRGVYEQYF. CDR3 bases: TGTGCCAGCAGCTTAGGCCGCAGGGGAGTCTACGAGCAGTACTTC.